What follows are 12 T cell receptor beta chains derived from one specimen sequenced in a study of CD8+CD57+ T cells in acquired aplastic anemia listed by TCRdb under 2018. The sequencing machine was an Illumina HiSeq 2000. Genomic DNA was used as template for profiling of TCR beta VDJ combinations and CDR3 sequences. TCRdb handled the public reads itself, with Q25 trimming in fastp and clone calling in MiXCR, and kept productive beta chains. Rows matching on CDR3 protein sequence are summarized as one entry with the most common DNA and genes. This sample gives tens of thousands of distinct CDR3 sequences in total; 65% to 80% of them show up just once. 20% to 25% of the sample is in the top ten clones. The sample taken for sequencing was sorted CD4+, CD8+, or CD8+CD57+ T cells (not recorded which) from PBMCs. These receptors originate from a human donor in good health, serving as a control.

The CDR3 loop reads CASSQDFPGLAGGTDTQYF. In DNA, the CDR3 is TGCGCCAGCAGCCAAGATTTTCCGGGCCTAGCGGGGGGCACAGATACGCAGTATTTT. This chain connects TRBV4-3 to TRBJ2-3; TRBD2 aligns across 10 bases. Germline V gene lookup returns CDR1 LGHNA and CDR2 YSLEER. This CDR3 region has 19 residues. Trimming at V came to 0 bases and at J to 1 base, leaving 10 bases not matched to a gene.

This chain connects TRBV4-2 to TRBJ2-5; 7 nucleotides agree with TRBD1. With 0 bases clipped from V and 4 bases from J, the junction kept 5 bases outside the gene matches. This CDR3 comprises 15 residues. Looked up from germline, CDR1 is LGHNA and CDR2 is YNFKEQ. CDR3 bases: TGTGCCAGCAGCCAAGACCCGACAGGGACAGAGACCCAGTACTTC. As protein: CASSQDPTGTETQYF.

This clonotype was seen once. The chain joins TRBV19 to TRBJ1-5; D is unclear. Trimming removed 8 bases from V and 1 base from J, with 9 bases in between. The CDR3 contains 13 residues. Germline values: CDR1 LNHDA, CDR2 SQIVND (reference sequence). The CDR3 loop reads CASATYSNQPQHF. Written as DNA, the CDR3 is TGTGCCAGTGCCACATACAGCAATCAGCCCCAGCATTTT. Together with reference TRBV19 and TRBJ1-5, the CDR3 gives the full variable domain: DGGITQSPKYLFRKEGQNVTLSCEQNLNHDAMYWYRQDPGQGLRLIYYSQIVNDFQKGDIAEGYSVSREKKESFPLTVTSAQKNPTAFYLCASATYSNQPQHFGDGTRLSIL.

The rearrangement links TRBV24-1 to TRBJ1-3; D remains unclear. Germline CDR1 is KGHDR and CDR2 is SFDVKD. Trimming cost V 1 base and J 0 bases, with 9 bases left between them. This CDR3 spans 16 amino acids. The CDR3 region has the DNA TGTGCCACCAGTGATTTTCCCGGTAACTCTGGAAACACCATATATTTT. It is translated as CATSDFPGNSGNTIYF.

The chain has TRBV29-1 and TRBJ2-3; D unclear. Per germline, CDR1 SQVTM and CDR2 ANQGSEA. V was shortened by 0 bases and J by 6 bases, with 7 bases between the two germline ends. This CDR3 is 12 amino acids long. This CDR3 reads CSVEDQTDTQYF. The CDR3 nucleotides read TGCAGCGTTGAAGACCAGACCGATACGCAGTATTTT.

This rearrangement joins TRBV10-3 to TRBJ1-2; 9 bases are a match to TRBD1. The CDR3 runs 15 residues. Germline trimming cut 4 bases from V and 4 bases from J; bases unmatched to any gene: 7. CDR1 is ENHRY, CDR2 SYGVKD, per germline. The CDR3 is CAISASGQGGYGYTF. In DNA, the CDR3 is TGTGCCATCAGTGCGTCGGGACAGGGCGGCTATGGCTACACCTTC.

This chain joins TRBV19 and TRBJ1-2, with 8 bases matching TRBD1. Germline-derived CDR1 and CDR2 are LNHDA and SQIVND (reference sequence). V shed 4 bases, J shed 3 bases, and the junction held 7 bases outside the gene matches. CDR3 length: 15 amino acids. CDR3 bases: TGTGCCAGTAGTAGGTGGGGACAGGACGACTATGGCTACACCTTC. Amino acid sequence: CASSRWGQDDYGYTF.

The chain links TRBV25-1 to TRBJ2-7, with no clear D. CDR3 length equals 12 residues. Between the trimmed V and J ends, which lost 1 base and 8 bases, there was a span of 9 bases. Germline V lookup: CDR1 MGHDK, CDR2 SYGVNS. Here the CDR3 reads CASSESPGKQYF. CDR3 bases: TGTGCCAGCAGTGAATCTCCCGGAAAGCAGTACTTC.

Only one count was recorded for this clonotype. The chain combines TRBV2 with TRBJ2-1; 7 bases are shared with TRBD2. CDR1 and CDR2 from the germline V gene are SNHLY and FYNNEI. The length of the CDR3 is 14 residues. The V gene end was trimmed by 4 bases and the J gene end by 1 base; junction bases not matched to a gene: 1. The CDR3 DNA reads as TGTGCCAGCAGTGGGACTAGATCCTACAATGAGCAGTTCTTC. It encodes CASSGTRSYNEQFF.

The chain recombines TRBV19 with TRBJ2-7; 7 bases match TRBD1. The V gene end was trimmed by 0 bases and the J gene end by 4 bases; junction bases not matched to a gene: 6. This CDR3 is built from 15 residues. The germline CDR1 and CDR2 sequences are LNHDA and SQIVND (reference sequence). The CDR3 DNA is TGTGCCAGTAGTATAGATAATCCAGGGGGATACGAGCAGTACTTC. Translating it yields CASSIDNPGGYEQYF.

This clonotype showed up just a few times. V usage is TRBV29-1 and J usage is TRBJ2-7, with D possibly being TRBD2 (5 bases). There are 14 residues in the CDR3. Looked up from germline, CDR1 is SQVTM and CDR2 is ANQGSEA. Trimming shortened V by 5 bases and J by 4 bases, and 18 bases separated the two germline ends. The DNA of the CDR3 is TGCAGCGTTATTCTCCGGGGTGTTTTGTACGAGCAGTACTTC. This gives the protein CSVILRGVLYEQYF.

The chain employs TRBV20-1 and TRBJ2-3, with a weak D call TRBD2 (6 bases). Per the germline V gene, CDR1 is DFQATT and CDR2 is SNEGSKA (reference sequence). The CDR3 loop spans 16 amino acids. With 4 bases removed from V and 5 bases from J, the gap between germline ends came to 22 bases. This chain's CDR3 is CSATRVSGGPGDTQYF. Written as DNA, the CDR3 is TGCAGTGCTACCCGCGTGAGCGGAGGGCCGGGAGATACGCAGTATTTT.